These T cell receptor beta chains were read from a single sample in a study of early T cells in non-severe SARS-CoV-2 infection. One entry per CDR3 protein, called by TCRdb with MiXCR from the 5' RACE reads. The repertoire has about 77,000 distinct CDR3 sequences, about 16% of them found once; the top ten carry 2.5% to 3%. The sequencing input was whole blood. The source of these receptors is an adult who was a healthcare worker with PCR-confirmed SARS-CoV-2 infection or an uninfected control (not recorded which). Both conserved end residues are part of each CDR3.

CDR3 protein: CASSPLSGSSYEQYF
V gene: TRBV5-1
J gene: TRBJ2-7

CDR3 protein: CASSLIQGNQPQHF
V gene: TRBV7-9
J gene: TRBJ1-5

CDR3 protein: CASTLSGVYNEQFF
V gene: TRBV3-1
J gene: TRBJ2-1

CDR3 protein: CASSLGPGQGAWGYTF
V gene: TRBV11-3
J gene: TRBJ1-2

CDR3 protein: CASSLAPSGGSTDTQYF
V gene: TRBV7-6
J gene: TRBJ2-3

CDR3 protein: CSADSGSETQYF
V gene: TRBV29-1
J gene: TRBJ2-5

CDR3 protein: CASTGTGDFSAFF
V gene: TRBV11-1
J gene: TRBJ1-1

CDR3 protein: CASSTFPSSYNEQFF
V gene: TRBV9
J gene: TRBJ2-1

CDR3 protein: CASSLTGQGNQPQHF
V gene: TRBV7-9
J gene: TRBJ1-5

CDR3 protein: CASSPGGTEAFF
V gene: TRBV3-1
J gene: TRBJ1-1

CDR3 protein: CAISRGQGPDTQYF
V gene: TRBV10-3
J gene: TRBJ2-3

CDR3 protein: CSARALAGATDTQYF
V gene: TRBV20-1
J gene: TRBJ2-3

CDR3 protein: CASSLAPWRGSYNEQFF
V gene: TRBV7-6
J gene: TRBJ2-1

CDR3 protein: CASSLVGAGNEQFF
V gene: TRBV5-4
J gene: TRBJ2-1

CDR3 protein: CASSQEAQGRELFF
V gene: TRBV4-1
J gene: TRBJ2-2

CDR3 protein: CASSLARGREQYF
V gene: TRBV7-6
J gene: TRBJ2-7

CDR3 protein: CASSIGVNNQPQHF
V gene: TRBV19
J gene: TRBJ1-5

CDR3 protein: CASSIATGGNQPQHF
V gene: TRBV12-3/TRBV12-4
J gene: TRBJ1-5

CDR3 protein: CASSLAPTREQFF
V gene: TRBV5-1
J gene: TRBJ2-1

CDR3 protein: CASSPDRLYEQYF
V gene: TRBV9
J gene: TRBJ2-7

CDR3 protein: CASRNRGGTYEQYF
V gene: TRBV28
J gene: TRBJ2-7

CDR3 protein: CATSREEGGPNEQFF
V gene: TRBV15
J gene: TRBJ2-1

CDR3 protein: CASSPTSGGPARETQYF
V gene: TRBV2
J gene: TRBJ2-5

CDR3 protein: CSVEMSLAGVNEQFF
V gene: TRBV29-1
J gene: TRBJ2-1

CDR3 protein: CASSFPTGGKNNEQFF
V gene: TRBV28
J gene: TRBJ2-1

CDR3 protein: CASTPVGGAGGYTF
V gene: TRBV12-3/TRBV12-4
J gene: TRBJ1-2

CDR3 protein: CASEPRGLDTEAFF
V gene: TRBV9
J gene: TRBJ1-1

CDR3 protein: CASSQVGRSRGDPQLFF
V gene: TRBV14
J gene: TRBJ1-4

CDR3 protein: CASSQSGQMISYEQYF
V gene: TRBV4-1
J gene: TRBJ2-7

CDR3 protein: CASSGGQGQIEQFF
V gene: TRBV12-3/TRBV12-4
J gene: TRBJ2-1

CDR3 protein: CASSIERGGTDTQYF
V gene: TRBV5-4
J gene: TRBJ2-3

CDR3 protein: CASSLAGEPQFF
V gene: TRBV7-8
J gene: TRBJ2-1

CDR3 protein: CASSVPSGFTGELFF
V gene: TRBV9
J gene: TRBJ2-2

CDR3 protein: CASSLDQRVLAKNIQYF
V gene: TRBV11-2
J gene: TRBJ2-4

CDR3 protein: CAISDATGSSYNSPLHF
V gene: TRBV10-3
J gene: TRBJ1-6

CDR3 protein: CASSGQGGYEQYF
V gene: TRBV18
J gene: TRBJ2-7

CDR3 protein: CATSEGHGNQPQHF
V gene: TRBV15
J gene: TRBJ1-5

CDR3 protein: CSVRTSNQPQHF
V gene: TRBV29-1
J gene: TRBJ1-5

CDR3 protein: CASKTLGGGRTDTQYF
V gene: TRBV12-3/TRBV12-4
J gene: TRBJ2-3

CDR3 protein: CAWSGGMNTEAFF
V gene: TRBV30
J gene: TRBJ1-1

CDR3 protein: CSVRDYNEQYF
V gene: TRBV29-1
J gene: TRBJ2-7

CDR3 protein: CPWERSKCRYGYTF
V gene: TRBV30
J gene: TRBJ1-2

CDR3 protein: CSARESGSSYNEQFF
V gene: TRBV20-1
J gene: TRBJ2-1

CDR3 protein: CASSYSGLAGGSDTQYF
V gene: TRBV6-5
J gene: TRBJ2-3

CDR3 protein: CASKLAGIRRGELFF
V gene: TRBV12-3/TRBV12-4
J gene: TRBJ2-2

CDR3 protein: CASSYRGLGDQPQHF
V gene: TRBV5-6
J gene: TRBJ1-5